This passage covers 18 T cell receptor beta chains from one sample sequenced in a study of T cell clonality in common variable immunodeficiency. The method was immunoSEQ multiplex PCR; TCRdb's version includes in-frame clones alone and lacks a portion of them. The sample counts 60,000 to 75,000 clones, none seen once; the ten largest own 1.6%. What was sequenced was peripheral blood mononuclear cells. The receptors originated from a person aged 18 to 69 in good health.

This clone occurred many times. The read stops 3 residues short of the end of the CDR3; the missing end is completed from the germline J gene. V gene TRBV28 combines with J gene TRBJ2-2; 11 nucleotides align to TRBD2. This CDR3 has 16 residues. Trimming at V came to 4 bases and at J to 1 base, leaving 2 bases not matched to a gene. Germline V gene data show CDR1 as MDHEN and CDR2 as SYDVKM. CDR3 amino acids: CASSSTSGGNTGELFF. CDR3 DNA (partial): TGTGCCAGCAGTTCAACTAGCGGGGGGAACACCGGGGAG.

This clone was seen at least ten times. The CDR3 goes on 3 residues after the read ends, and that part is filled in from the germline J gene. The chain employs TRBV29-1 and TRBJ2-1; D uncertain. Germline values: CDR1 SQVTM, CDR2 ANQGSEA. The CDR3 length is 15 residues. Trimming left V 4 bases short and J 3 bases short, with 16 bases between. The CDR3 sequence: CSVVKRQSNYNEQFF. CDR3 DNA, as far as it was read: TGCAGCGTTGTTAAGCGCCAGTCCAACTACAATGAG.

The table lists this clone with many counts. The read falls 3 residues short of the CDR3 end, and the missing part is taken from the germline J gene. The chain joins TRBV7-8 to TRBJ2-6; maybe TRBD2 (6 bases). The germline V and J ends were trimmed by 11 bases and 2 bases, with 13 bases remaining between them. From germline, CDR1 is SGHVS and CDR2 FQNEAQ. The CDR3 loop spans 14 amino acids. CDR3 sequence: CAGGYAPGANVLTF. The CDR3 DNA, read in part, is TGTGCCGGAGGGTATGCTCCTGGGGCCAACGTC.

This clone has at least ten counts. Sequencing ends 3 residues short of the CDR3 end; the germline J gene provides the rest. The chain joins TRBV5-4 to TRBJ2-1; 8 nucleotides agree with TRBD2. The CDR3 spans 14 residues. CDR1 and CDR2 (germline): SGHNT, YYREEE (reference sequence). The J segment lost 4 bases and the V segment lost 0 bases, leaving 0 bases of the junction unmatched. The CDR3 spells CASSLERGYNEQFF. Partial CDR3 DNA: TGTGCCAGCAGCTTGGAGCGGGGGTACAATGAG.

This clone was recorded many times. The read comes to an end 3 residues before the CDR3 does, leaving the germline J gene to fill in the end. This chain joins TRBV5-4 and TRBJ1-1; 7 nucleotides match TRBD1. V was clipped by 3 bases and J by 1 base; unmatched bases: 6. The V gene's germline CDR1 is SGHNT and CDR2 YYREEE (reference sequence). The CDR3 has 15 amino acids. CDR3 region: CASSSPGQPNTEAFF. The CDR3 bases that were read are TGTGCCAGCAGCTCTCCGGGACAGCCGAACACTGAA.

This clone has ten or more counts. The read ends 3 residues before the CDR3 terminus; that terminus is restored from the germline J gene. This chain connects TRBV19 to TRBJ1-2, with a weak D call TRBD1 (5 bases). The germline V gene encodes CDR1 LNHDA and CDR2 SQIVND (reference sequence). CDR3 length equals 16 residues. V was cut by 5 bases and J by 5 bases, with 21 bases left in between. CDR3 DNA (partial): TGTGCCAGTAGTTACGCGGGGGATGGAGGGACTTATGGC. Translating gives CASSYAGDGGTYG. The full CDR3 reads CASSYAGDGGTYGYTF.

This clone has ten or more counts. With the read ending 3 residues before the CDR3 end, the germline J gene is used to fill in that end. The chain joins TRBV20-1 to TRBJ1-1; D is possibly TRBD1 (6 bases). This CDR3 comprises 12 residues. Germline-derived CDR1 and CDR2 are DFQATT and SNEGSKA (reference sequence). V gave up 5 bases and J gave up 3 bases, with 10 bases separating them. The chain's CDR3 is CSAYRADTEAFF. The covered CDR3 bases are TGCAGTGCTTACAGGGCGGACACTGAA.

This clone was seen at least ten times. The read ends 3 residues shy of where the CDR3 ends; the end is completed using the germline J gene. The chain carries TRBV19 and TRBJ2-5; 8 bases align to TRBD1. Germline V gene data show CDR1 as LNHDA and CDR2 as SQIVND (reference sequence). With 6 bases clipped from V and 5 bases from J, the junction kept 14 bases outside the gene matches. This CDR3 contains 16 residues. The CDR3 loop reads CASSSPRGLGRETQYF. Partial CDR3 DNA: TGTGCCAGTAGCTCCCCCAGGGGGCTAGGCCGTGAGACC.

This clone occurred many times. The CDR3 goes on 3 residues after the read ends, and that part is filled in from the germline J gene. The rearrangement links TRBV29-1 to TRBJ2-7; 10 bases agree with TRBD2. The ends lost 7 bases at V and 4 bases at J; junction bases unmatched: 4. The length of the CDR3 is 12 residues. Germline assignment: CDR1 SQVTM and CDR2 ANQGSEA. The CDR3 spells CSAKLAGYEQYF. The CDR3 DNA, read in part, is TGCAGCGCCAAACTAGCGGGATACGAG.

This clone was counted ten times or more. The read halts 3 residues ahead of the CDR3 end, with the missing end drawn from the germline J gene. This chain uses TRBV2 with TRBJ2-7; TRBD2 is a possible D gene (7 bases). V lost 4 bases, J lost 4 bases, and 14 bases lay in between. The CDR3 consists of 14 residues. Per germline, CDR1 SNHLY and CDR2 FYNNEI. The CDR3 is CASSGWGGQYEQYF. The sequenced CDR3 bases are TGTGCCAGCAGTGGATGGGGGGGCCAGTACGAG.

The DNA read from the CDR3 is TGTGCCAGCTCACCACCGGTGCGGACCGGGGAG. This translates into CASSPPVRTGE. The whole CDR3 protein reads CASSPPVRTGELFF. The chain links TRBV18 to TRBJ2-2, with D unclear. The read ends 3 residues early relative to the CDR3; the germline J gene fills the gap. There are 14 residues in the CDR3. The germline V gene encodes CDR1 KGHSH and CDR2 LQKENI. The germline V and J ends were trimmed by 0 bases and 5 bases, with 7 bases remaining between them.

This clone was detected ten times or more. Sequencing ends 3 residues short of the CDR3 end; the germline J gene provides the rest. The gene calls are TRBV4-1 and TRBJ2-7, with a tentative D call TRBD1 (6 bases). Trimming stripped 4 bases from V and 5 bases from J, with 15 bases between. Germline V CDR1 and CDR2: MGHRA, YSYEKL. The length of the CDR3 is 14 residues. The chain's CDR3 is CASSPGAAVHEQYF. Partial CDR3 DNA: TGCGCCAGCAGCCCAGGGGCAGCGGTCCACGAG.

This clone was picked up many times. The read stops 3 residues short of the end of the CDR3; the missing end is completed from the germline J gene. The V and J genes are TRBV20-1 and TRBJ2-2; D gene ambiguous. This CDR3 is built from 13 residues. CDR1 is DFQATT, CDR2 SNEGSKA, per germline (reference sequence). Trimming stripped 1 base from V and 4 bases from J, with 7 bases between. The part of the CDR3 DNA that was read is TGCAGTGCTAGAGGGCTGTCCACCGGGGAG. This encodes CSARGLSTGE. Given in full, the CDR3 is CSARGLSTGELFF.

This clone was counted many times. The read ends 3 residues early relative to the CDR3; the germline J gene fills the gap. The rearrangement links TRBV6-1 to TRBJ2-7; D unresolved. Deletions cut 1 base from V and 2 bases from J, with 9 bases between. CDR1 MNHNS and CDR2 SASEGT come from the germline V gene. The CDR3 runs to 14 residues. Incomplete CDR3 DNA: TGTGCCAGCAGTGAAGTGGGCCTGCCCTACGAG. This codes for CASSEVGLPYE. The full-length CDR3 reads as CASSEVGLPYEQYF.

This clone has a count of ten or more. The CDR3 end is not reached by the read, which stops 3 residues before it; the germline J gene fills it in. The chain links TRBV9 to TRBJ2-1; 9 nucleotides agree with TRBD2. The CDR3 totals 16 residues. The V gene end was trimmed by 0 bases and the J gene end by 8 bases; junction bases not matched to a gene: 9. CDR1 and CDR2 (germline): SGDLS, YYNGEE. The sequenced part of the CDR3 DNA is TGTGCCAGCAGCGTAGTAGCTAGCGGGATTATTGATGAG. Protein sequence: CASSVVASGIIDE. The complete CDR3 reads CASSVVASGIIDEQFF.

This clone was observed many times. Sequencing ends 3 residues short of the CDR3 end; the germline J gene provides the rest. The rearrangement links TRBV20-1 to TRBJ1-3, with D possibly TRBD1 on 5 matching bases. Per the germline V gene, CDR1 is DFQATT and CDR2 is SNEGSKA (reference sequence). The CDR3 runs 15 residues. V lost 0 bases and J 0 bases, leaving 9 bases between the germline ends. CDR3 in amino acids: CSAREGGDSGNTIYF. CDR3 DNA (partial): TGCAGTGCTAGAGAGGGGGGGGACTCTGGAAACACC.

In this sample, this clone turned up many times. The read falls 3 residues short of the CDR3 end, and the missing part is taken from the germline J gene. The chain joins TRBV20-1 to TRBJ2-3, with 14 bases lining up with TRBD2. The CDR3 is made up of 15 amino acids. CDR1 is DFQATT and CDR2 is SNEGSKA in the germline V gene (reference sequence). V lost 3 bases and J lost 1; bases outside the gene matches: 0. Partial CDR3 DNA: TGCAGTGCTAGGACTAGCGGGAGGGGCACAGATACG. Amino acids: CSARTSGRGTDT. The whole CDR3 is CSARTSGRGTDTQYF.

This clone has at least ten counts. CDR3 bases read: TGTGCCAGCAGTGCCGGGACAGGGGGAGAAAAA. Residues: CASSAGTGGEK. The CDR3 as a whole reads CASSAGTGGEKLFF. V is TRBV2 and J is TRBJ1-4; 11 nucleotides line up with TRBD1. The read comes to an end 3 residues before the CDR3 does, leaving the germline J gene to fill in the end. The CDR3 contains 14 residues. V lost 4 bases to trimming and J lost 8 bases; unmatched junction nucleotides: 3. The germline V gene encodes CDR1 SNHLY and CDR2 FYNNEI.